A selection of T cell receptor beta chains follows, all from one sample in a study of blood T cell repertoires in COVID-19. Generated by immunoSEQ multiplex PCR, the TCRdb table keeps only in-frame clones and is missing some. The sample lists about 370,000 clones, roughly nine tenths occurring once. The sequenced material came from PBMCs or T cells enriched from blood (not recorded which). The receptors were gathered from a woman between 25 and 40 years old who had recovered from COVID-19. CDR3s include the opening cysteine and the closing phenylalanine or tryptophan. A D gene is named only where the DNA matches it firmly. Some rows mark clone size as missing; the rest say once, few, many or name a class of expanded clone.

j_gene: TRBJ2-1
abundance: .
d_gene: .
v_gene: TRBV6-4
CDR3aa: CASSRDNDYNEQFF
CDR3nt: TGTGCCAGCAGCCGGGACAACGACTACAATGAGCAGTTCTTC

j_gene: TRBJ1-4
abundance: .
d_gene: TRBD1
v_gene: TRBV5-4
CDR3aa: CASSKQGGTNEKLFF
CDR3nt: TGTGCCAGCAGCAAACAGGGGGGAACTAATGAAAAACTGTTTTTT

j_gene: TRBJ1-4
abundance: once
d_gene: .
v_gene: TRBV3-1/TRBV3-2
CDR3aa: CASSQATGQTKEEKLFF
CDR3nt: TGTGCCAGCAGCCAGGCCACCGGACAGACCAAAGAGGAAAAACTGTTTTTT

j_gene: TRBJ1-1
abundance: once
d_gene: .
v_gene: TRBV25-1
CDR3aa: CASRGRGLGTEAFF
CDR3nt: TGTGCCAGCAGGGGTAGGGGATTGGGAACTGAAGCTTTCTTT

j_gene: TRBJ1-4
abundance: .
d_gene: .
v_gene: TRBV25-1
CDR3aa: CASSDGGTLNEKLFF
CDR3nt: TGTGCCAGCAGTGATGGGGGGACGTTGAATGAAAAACTGTTTTTT

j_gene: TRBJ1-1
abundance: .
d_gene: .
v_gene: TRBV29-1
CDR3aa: CSVGWRFLNTEAFF
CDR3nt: TGCAGCGTTGGATGGCGGTTTTTGAACACTGAAGCTTTCTTT

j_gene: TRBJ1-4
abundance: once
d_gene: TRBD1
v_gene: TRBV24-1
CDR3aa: CATSDFLQGEEKLFF
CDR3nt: TGTGCCACCAGTGATTTTTTACAGGGGGAGGAAAAACTGTTTTTT

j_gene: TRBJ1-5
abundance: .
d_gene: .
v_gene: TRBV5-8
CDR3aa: CASSQGTGNQPQHF
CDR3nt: TGTGCCAGCAGTCAGGGTACAGGCAATCAGCCCCAGCATTTT

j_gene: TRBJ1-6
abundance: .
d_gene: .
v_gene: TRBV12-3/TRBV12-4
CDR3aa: CASSTRGNSPLHF
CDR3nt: TGTGCCAGCAGTACCAGGGGAAATTCACCCCTCCACTTT

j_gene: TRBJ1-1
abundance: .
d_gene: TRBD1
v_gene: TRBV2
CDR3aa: CASRGTVKVPEAFF
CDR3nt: TGTGCCAGCAGGGGGACAGTAAAGGTTCCTGAAGCTTTCTTT

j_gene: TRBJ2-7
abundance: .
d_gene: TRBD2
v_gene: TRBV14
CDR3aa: CASSFGRAEQYF
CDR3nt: TGTGCCAGCAGCTTCGGGAGGGCCGAGCAGTACTTC

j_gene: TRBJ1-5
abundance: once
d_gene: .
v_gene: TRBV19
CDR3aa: CASSSWEGRGNQPQHF
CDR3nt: TGTGCCAGTAGTAGTTGGGAAGGGAGAGGCAATCAGCCCCAGCATTTT

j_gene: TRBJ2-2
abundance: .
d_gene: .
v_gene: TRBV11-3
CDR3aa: CASSLGTADGELFF
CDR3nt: TGTGCCAGCAGCTTAGGGACAGCGGACGGGGAGCTGTTTTTT

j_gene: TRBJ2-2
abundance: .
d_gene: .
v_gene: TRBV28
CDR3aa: CASSGPGTNTGELFF
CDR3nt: TGTGCCAGCAGTGGGCCCGGGACAAACACCGGGGAGCTGTTTTTT

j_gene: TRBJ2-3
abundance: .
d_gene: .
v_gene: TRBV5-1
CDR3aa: CASSAGQPGTDTQYF
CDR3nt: TGCGCCAGCAGCGCTGGACAGCCGGGCACAGATACGCAGTATTTT

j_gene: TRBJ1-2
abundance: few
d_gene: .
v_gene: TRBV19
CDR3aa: CASSLGVMRSRGYGYTF
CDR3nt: TGTGCCAGTAGTTTGGGTGTTATGAGATCTCGGGGCTATGGCTACACCTTC

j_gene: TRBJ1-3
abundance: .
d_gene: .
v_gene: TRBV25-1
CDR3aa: CASSAGWGGSGNTIYF
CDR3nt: TGTGCCAGCAGTGCCGGGTGGGGAGGTTCTGGAAACACCATATATTTT

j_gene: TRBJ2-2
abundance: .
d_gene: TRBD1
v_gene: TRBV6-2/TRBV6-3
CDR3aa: CASSILSGRQGNTGELFF
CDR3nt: TGTGCCAGCAGTATTTTGTCGGGGCGACAGGGGAACACCGGGGAGCTGTTTTTT

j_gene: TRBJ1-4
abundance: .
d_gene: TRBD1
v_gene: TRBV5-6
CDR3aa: CASRTGNNEKLFF
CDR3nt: TGTGCCAGCAGGACAGGGAATAATGAAAAACTGTTTTTT

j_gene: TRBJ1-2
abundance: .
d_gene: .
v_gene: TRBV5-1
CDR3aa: CASSPQSTRGYTF
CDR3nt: TGCGCCAGCAGCCCACAATCGACACGCGGCTACACCTTC

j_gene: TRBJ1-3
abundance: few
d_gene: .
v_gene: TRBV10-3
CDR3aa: CAISGGPGVSGNTIYF
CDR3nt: TGTGCCATCAGCGGTGGTCCAGGGGTATCTGGAAACACCATATATTTT

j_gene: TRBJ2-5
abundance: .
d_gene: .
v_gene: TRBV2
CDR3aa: CASSDGGGGIQTQYF
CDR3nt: TGTGCCAGCAGTGATGGCGGCGGAGGTATACAGACCCAGTACTTC

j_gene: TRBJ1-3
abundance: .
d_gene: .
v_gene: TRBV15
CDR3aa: CATSRWTASGNTIYF
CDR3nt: TGTGCCACCAGCAGGTGGACAGCCTCTGGAAACACCATATATTTT

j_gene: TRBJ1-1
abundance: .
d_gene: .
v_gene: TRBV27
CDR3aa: CASSGQGIGTEAFF
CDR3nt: TGTGCCAGCAGTGGGCAGGGCATTGGGACTGAAGCTTTCTTT

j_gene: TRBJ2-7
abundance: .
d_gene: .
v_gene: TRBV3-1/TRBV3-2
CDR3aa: CASSQNQGIGEQYF
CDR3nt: TGTGCCAGCAGCCAAAATCAGGGGATAGGGGAGCAGTACTTC

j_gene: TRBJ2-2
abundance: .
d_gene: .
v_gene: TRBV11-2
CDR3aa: CASGAQMGRAGELFF
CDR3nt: TGTGCCAGCGGGGCACAAATGGGCAGGGCCGGGGAGCTGTTTTTT

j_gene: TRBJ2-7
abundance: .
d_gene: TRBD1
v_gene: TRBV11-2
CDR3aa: CASSPTKGTGPFLSYEQYF
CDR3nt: TGTGCCAGCAGCCCAACGAAAGGGACAGGGCCCTTCCTTTCTTACGAGCAGTACTTC

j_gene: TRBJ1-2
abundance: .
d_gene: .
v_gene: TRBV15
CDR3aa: CATSRGSRNYGYTF
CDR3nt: TGTGCCACCAGCAGAGGAAGCAGGAACTATGGCTACACCTTC

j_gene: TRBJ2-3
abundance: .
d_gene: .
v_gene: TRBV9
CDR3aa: CASSVGEAAGLTDTQYF
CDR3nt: TGTGCCAGCAGCGTAGGTGAGGCGGCGGGGTTAACAGATACGCAGTATTTT